A selection of T cell receptor beta chains follows, all from one sample in a study of T-cell memory formation after mild COVID-19. One entry per CDR3 protein results from TCRdb running MiXCR on the 5' RACE reads. The sample has 300,000 to 400,000 distinct CDR3 sequences; 12% to 15% are singletons. Source material: PBMCs or a T cell subset sorted from them (not recorded which). The receptors here all came from a man younger than 35 who had mild COVID-19 (a few samples of this study predate the infection). Cell type and time point are not known. CDR3s include the opening cysteine and the closing phenylalanine or tryptophan. A D gene is named only where the DNA matches it firmly. Not every row has a clone size; where given, it reads once, few, many or a size class.

TRBV5-1,TRBJ1-2,-,few,CASCFGQTNYGYTF,TGCGCCAGCTGCTTCGGACAGACTAACTATGGCTACACCTTC
TRBV29-1,TRBJ2-2,TRBD1,many,CSVVDRRNARGELFF,TGCAGCGTCGTGGACAGGAGAAACGCCCGCGGGGAGCTGTTTTTT
TRBV6-6,TRBJ2-7,-,-,CASSYLGITYEQYF,TGTGCCAGCAGTTATCTCGGCATCACCTACGAGCAGTACTTC
TRBV7-2,TRBJ1-1,-,-,CASSLGGLRTEAFF,TGTGCCAGCAGCTTAGGGGGGCTTAGGACTGAAGCTTTCTTT
TRBV24-1,TRBJ1-2,TRBD1,few,CATSDGTENYGYTF,TGTGCCACCAGTGATGGGACAGAGAACTATGGCTACACCTTC
TRBV6-5,TRBJ1-2,-,-,CASSDAITYGYTF,TGTGCCAGCAGCGACGCAATAACGTATGGCTACACCTTC
TRBV5-1,TRBJ1-1,-,-,CASSLDPSKETEAFF,TGCGCCAGCAGCCTCGACCCAAGCAAAGAAACTGAAGCTTTCTTT
TRBV5-1,TRBJ2-7,-,-,CASSLATPPPSYEQYF,TGCGCCAGCAGCTTGGCGACCCCACCTCCCTCCTACGAGCAGTACTTC
TRBV28,TRBJ2-3,TRBD2,-,CASSSGLAGGGTDTQYF,TGTGCCAGCAGTTCAGGGCTAGCGGGGGGCGGCACAGATACGCAGTATTTT
TRBV12-3/TRBV12-4,TRBJ1-5,-,-,CASSLPGRQPQHF,TGTGCCAGCAGTTTACCAGGGAGGCAGCCCCAGCATTTT
TRBV4-3,TRBJ2-2,-,few,CASSQGTGTRAGELFF,TGCGCCAGCAGCCAAGGGACCGGGACTCGGGCCGGGGAGCTGTTTTTT
TRBV20-1,TRBJ2-1,TRBD2,once,CSAPIAGSYNEQFF,TGCAGTGCCCCCATAGCGGGGAGTTACAATGAGCAGTTCTTC
TRBV3-1,TRBJ2-2,-,many,CASSQQGNTGELFF,TGTGCCAGCAGCCAACAGGGAAACACCGGGGAGCTGTTTTTT
TRBV29-1,TRBJ2-7,-,few,CSVAPSDEQYF,TGCAGCGTTGCCCCATCCGACGAGCAGTACTTC
TRBV5-1,TRBJ2-5,-,many,CASSLRVGAQETQYF,TGCGCCAGCAGCTTGCGGGTCGGCGCGCAAGAGACCCAGTACTTC
TRBV20-1,TRBJ2-3,-,-,CSAQSTDTQYF,TGCAGTGCTCAAAGCACAGATACGCAGTATTTT
TRBV7-3,TRBJ2-3,-,-,CASSPTGTTDTQYF,TGTGCCAGCAGCCCTACAGGGACCACAGATACGCAGTATTTT
TRBV9,TRBJ1-1,-,-,CASSRPDREAFF,TGTGCCAGCAGCAGGCCAGATCGTGAAGCTTTCTTT
TRBV7-2,TRBJ2-5,TRBD2,many,CASSYERGNQETQYF,TGTGCCAGCAGCTACGAGCGGGGGAACCAAGAGACCCAGTACTTC
TRBV27,TRBJ2-7,-,few,CASSNRTPPYEQYF,TGTGCCAGCAGCAATCGGACCCCCCCCTACGAGCAGTACTTC
TRBV7-9,TRBJ1-2,TRBD1,few,CASRPPGGGGGGYTF,TGTGCCAGCAGACCACCCGGTGGAGGGGGCGGAGGCTACACCTTC
TRBV7-2,TRBJ1-2,-,-,CASSFMDYGYTF,TGTGCCAGCAGCTTTATGGACTATGGCTACACCTTC
TRBV12-3/TRBV12-4,TRBJ2-5,-,few,CASSQQKTQYF,TGTGCCAGCAGTCAGCAGAAGACCCAGTACTTC
TRBV7-9,TRBJ2-1,-,-,CASSQQDGLYNEQFF,TGTGCCAGCAGCCAGCAGGACGGACTCTACAATGAGCAGTTCTTC
TRBV28,TRBJ1-2,-,-,CASTRKGRVYGYTF,TGTGCCAGCACCCGAAAGGGACGCGTCTATGGCTACACCTTC
TRBV12-3/TRBV12-4,TRBJ1-2,-,-,CASRIITTGYTF,TGTGCCAGCAGAATAATTACTACGGGCTACACCTTC
TRBV5-1,TRBJ2-2,-,few,CASSFGARNTGELFF,TGCGCCAGCAGCTTCGGGGCCAGAAACACCGGGGAGCTGTTTTTT
TRBV9,TRBJ2-6,-,once,CASSLYPSGANVLTF,TGTGCCAGCAGCCTTTATCCCTCTGGGGCCAACGTCCTGACTTTC
TRBV5-1,TRBJ2-3,-,-,CASSLRRGGALVSDTQYF,TGCGCCAGCAGCCTCCGCCGTGGGGGGGCCCTGGTATCGGATACGCAGTATTTT
TRBV12-3/TRBV12-4,TRBJ1-6,-,-,CASRTNSYSPLHF,TGTGCCAGCAGGACCAACAGCTATTCACCCCTCCACTTT
TRBV6-5,TRBJ2-3,-,-,CASSYVGLVDTQYF,TGTGCCAGCAGTTACGTAGGGTTGGTAGATACGCAGTATTTT
TRBV12-3/TRBV12-4,TRBJ2-1,-,-,CASSLVGSQFF,TGTGCCAGCAGTTTAGTAGGCTCACAGTTCTTC
TRBV20-1,TRBJ2-3,TRBD2,-,CSASRGLGQVGRDTQYF,TGCAGTGCTAGTCGCGGACTAGGACAAGTGGGAAGGGATACGCAGTATTTT
TRBV14,TRBJ2-5,TRBD1,few,CASSQQTGMQETQYF,TGTGCCAGCAGCCAACAGACAGGGATGCAAGAGACCCAGTACTTC
TRBV27,TRBJ1-1,-,-,CASSWIGNTEAFF,TGTGCCAGCTCCTGGATAGGGAACACTGAAGCTTTCTTT
TRBV19,TRBJ1-6,-,few,CASSIGYGVDSPLHF,TGTGCCAGTAGTATAGGATACGGGGTTGATTCACCCCTCCACTTT
TRBV29-1,TRBJ2-3,-,-,CSVTPQGKSTDTQYF,TGCAGCGTTACTCCGCAGGGGAAGAGCACAGATACGCAGTATTTT
TRBV7-9,TRBJ1-1,-,few,CASSLVEGMNTEAFF,TGTGCCAGCAGCTTAGTAGAGGGCATGAACACTGAAGCTTTCTTT
TRBV4-1,TRBJ2-1,TRBD2,-,CASSQDFVGGGSYNEQFF,TGCGCCAGCAGCCAAGATTTCGTGGGCGGGGGCTCCTACAATGAGCAGTTCTTC
TRBV4-1,TRBJ2-1,TRBD1,many,CASSQDTGGNEQFF,TGCGCCAGCAGCCAAGACACAGGGGGAAATGAGCAGTTCTTC
TRBV7-9,TRBJ2-3,-,-,CATRGPTTSTDTQYF,TGTGCCACCCGGGGACCGACAACTAGCACAGATACGCAGTATTTT
TRBV15,TRBJ2-5,-,-,CATSRDVASREETQYF,TGTGCCACCAGCAGAGACGTAGCCTCACGGGAGGAGACCCAGTACTTC
TRBV6-6,TRBJ1-2,-,-,CASSYSGAWGYTF,TGTGCCAGCAGTTACTCAGGGGCGTGGGGCTACACCTTC
TRBV5-1,TRBJ2-5,-,-,CASSPPEGVLQETQYF,TGCGCCAGCAGCCCCCCGGAGGGGGTTCTACAAGAGACCCAGTACTTC
TRBV7-2,TRBJ2-3,-,many,CASSLGDVVTDTQYF,TGTGCCAGCAGCTTGGGCGATGTTGTCACAGATACGCAGTATTTT
TRBV6-2/TRBV6-3,TRBJ2-3,-,few,CASSGARGPFFHTQYF,TGTGCCAGCAGTGGGGCGCGGGGGCCCTTTTTCCATACGCAGTATTTT
TRBV7-6,TRBJ1-3,-,few,CASSERPSGNTIYF,TGTGCCAGCAGCGAAAGACCCTCTGGAAACACCATATATTTT
TRBV4-1,TRBJ1-1,TRBD1,many,CASSLQGTEAFF,TGCGCCAGCAGCCTACAGGGGACTGAAGCTTTCTTT